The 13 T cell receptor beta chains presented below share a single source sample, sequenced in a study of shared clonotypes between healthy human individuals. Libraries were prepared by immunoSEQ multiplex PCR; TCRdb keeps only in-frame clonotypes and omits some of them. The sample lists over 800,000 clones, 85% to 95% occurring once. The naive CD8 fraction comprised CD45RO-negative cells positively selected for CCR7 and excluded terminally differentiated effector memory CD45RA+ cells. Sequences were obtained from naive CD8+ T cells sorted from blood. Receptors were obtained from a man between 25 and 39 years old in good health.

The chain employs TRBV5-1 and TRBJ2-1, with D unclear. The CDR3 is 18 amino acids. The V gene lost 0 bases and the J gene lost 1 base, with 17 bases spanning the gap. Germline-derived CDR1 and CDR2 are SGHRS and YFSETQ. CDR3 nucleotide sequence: TGCGCCAGCAGCTTGGCCCTATCCCGGTTCTCTTCCTACAATGAGCAGTTCTTC. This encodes CASSLALSRFSSYNEQFF. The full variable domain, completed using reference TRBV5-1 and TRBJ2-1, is KAGVTQTPRYLIKTRGQQVTLSCSPISGHRSVSWYQQTPGQGLQFLFEYFSETQRNKGNFPGRFSGRQFSNSRSEMNVSTLELGDSALYLCASSLALSRFSSYNEQFFGPGTRLTVL.

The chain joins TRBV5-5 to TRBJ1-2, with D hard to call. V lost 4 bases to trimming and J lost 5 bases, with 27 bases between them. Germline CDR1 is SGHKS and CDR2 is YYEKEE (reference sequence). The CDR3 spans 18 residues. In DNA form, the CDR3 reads TGTGCCAGCAGCCCCCCCTACCGCAAGGACGGGTCCGGGTATGGCTACACCTTC. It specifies CASSPPYRKDGSGYGYTF.

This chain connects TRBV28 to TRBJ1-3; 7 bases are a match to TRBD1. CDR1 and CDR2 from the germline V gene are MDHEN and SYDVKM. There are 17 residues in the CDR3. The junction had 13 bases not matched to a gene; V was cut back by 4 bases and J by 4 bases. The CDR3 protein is CASSWDRSGSAGNTIYF. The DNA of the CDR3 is TGTGCCAGCAGTTGGGACAGATCCGGATCCGCGGGAAACACCATATATTTT.

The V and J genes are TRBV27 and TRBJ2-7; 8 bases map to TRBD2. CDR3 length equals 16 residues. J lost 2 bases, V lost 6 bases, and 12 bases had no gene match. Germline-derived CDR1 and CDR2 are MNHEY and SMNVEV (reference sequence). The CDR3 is CASRKGSGSSPYEQYF. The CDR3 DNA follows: TGTGCCAGCAGAAAAGGCAGCGGGAGCTCCCCCTACGAGCAGTACTTC.

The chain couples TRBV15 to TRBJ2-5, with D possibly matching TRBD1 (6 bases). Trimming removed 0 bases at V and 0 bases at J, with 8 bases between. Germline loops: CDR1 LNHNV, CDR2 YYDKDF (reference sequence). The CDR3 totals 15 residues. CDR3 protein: CATSREGAYQETQYF. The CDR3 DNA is TGTGCCACCAGCAGAGAGGGGGCGTACCAAGAGACCCAGTACTTC.

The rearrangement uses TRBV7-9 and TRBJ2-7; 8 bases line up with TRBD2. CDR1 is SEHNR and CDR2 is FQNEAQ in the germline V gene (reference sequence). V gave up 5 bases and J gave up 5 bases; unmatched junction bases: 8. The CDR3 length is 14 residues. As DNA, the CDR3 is TGTGCCAGCAGCCCTCGGACTAGCCTCCACGAGCAGTACTTC. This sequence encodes CASSPRTSLHEQYF.

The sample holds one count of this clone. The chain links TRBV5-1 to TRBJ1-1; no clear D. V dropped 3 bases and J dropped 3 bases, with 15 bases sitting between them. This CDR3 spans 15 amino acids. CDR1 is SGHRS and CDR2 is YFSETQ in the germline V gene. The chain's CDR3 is CASSSLLGEDTEAFF. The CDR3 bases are TGCGCCAGCAGCTCCCTCCTCGGGGAGGACACTGAAGCTTTCTTT.

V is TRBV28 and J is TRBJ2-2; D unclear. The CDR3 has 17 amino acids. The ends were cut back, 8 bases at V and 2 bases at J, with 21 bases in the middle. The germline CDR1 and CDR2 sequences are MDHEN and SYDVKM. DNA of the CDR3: TGTGCCAGCGGCCCTGGTGGTAGACAAATCAACACCGGGGAGCTGTTTTTT. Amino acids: CASGPGGRQINTGELFF.

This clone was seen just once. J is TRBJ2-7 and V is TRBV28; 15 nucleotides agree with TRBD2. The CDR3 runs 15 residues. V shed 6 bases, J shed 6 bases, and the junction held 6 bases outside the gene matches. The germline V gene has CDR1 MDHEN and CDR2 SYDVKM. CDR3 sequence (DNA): TGTGCCAGCAGACTAAGGACTAGCGGGAGGGTCGAGCAGTACTTC. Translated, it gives CASRLRTSGRVEQYF.

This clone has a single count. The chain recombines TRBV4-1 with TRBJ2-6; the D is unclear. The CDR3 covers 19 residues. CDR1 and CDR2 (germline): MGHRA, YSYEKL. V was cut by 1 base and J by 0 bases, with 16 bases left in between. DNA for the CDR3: TGCGCCAGCAGCCAAGCCCCCGCAATGACCAGCTCTGGGGCCAACGTCCTGACTTTC. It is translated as CASSQAPAMTSSGANVLTF.

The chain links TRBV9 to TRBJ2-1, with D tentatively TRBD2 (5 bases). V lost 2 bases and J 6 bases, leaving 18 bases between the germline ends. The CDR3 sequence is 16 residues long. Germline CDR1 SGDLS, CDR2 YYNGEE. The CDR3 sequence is CASSVAGVRTFNEQFF. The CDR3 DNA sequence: TGTGCCAGCAGCGTTGCCGGGGTCAGGACCTTCAATGAGCAGTTCTTC.

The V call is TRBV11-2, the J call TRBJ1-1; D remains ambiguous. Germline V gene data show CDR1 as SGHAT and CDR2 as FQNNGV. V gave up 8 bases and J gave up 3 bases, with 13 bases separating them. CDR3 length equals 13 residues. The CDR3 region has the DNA TGTGCCAGCTTGATGGTAGGATACACTGAAGCTTTCTTT. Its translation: CASLMVGYTEAFF.

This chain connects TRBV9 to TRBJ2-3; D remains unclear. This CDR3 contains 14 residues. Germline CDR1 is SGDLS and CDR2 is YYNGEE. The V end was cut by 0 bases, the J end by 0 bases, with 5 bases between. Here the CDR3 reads CASSVDISTDTQYF. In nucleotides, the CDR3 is TGTGCCAGCAGCGTAGACATAAGCACAGATACGCAGTATTTT.